This paragraph reports one T cell receptor (beta chain). Antigen: not known. Genomic DNA (from each subset) was split evenly across several immunoSEQ plates. Produced via immunoSEQ multiplex PCR; TCRdb's table is partial and in-frame only. The sample consists of 950,000 to 1,100,000 clones, approximately 76% of them appearing once. The CDR3 covers 15 residues. V shed 4 bases and J shed 5 bases, with 12 bases lying between them. Germline V lookup: CDR1 WNHNN, CDR2 SYGVQD (reference sequence). This entry is derived from a study of shared clonotypes between healthy human individuals. Findings and limits, study-wide: Generation of non-shared clonotypes was less probable than generation of clonotypes shared by all four donors.

The sequenced sample was memory CD4+ T cells sorted from blood. Specified subset: CD45RA-negative fraction. This clonotype was obtained from a man between 18 and 29 years old in good health. This chain connects TRBV10-1 to TRBJ1-6; possibly TRBD1 for D (5 bases). CDR3 sequence: CASSVWGRNNSPLHF. CDR3 in DNA: TGCGCCAGCAGTGTATGGGGCCGTAATAATTCACCCCTCCACTTT.